The sample holds a few counts of the clone carrying this T cell receptor (delta chain). What it binds is not known. The sample belongs to a study of Vδ1+ human thymocytes. Study results and limitations: Thymic TRG and TRD repertoires appeared highly polyclonal, with Gaussian CDR3 length distributions.

The V and J ends lost 0 bases and 3 bases, in that order; junction bases with no gene match: 16. This CDR3 comprises 18 residues. Looked up from germline, CDR1 is TVYSNPD and CDR2 is GDNSRS (reference sequence). RNA was extracted from the cells and then reverse transcribed. Pooled V-gene forward primers with one constant-region reverse primer generated the CDR3 amplicons by multiplex PCR. TCRdb re-called the multiplex PCR reads using CATT. The sample holds more than 50,000 delta-chain clones; roughly 16% are singletons and the top ten take 0.3% to 0.5%. The chain uses TRDV3 and TRDJ1, with 10 bases identical to TRDD3. The sequence was collected from a girl under two years old who had congenital heart surgery. The sample consisted of Vdelta1+ gamma-delta thymocytes from the thymus. The subset here: FACS-sorted CD3+ TCRalphabeta- TCRVdelta1+ TCRVdelta2- thymocytes. CDR3 DNA: TGTGCCTTTAGTGGAGCCTACTGGGGGATCTTTGGCGCCGATAAACTCATCTTT. Protein: CAFSGAYWGIFGADKLIF.